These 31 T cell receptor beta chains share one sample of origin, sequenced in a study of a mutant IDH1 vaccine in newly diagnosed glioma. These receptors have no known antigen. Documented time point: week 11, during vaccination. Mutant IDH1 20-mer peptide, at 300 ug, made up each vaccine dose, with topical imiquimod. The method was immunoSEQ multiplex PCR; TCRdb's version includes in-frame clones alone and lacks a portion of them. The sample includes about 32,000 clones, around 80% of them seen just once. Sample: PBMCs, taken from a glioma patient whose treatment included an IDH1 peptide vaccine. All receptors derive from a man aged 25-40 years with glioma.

The CDR3 coding sequence is TGTGCCAGCAGCTTAGAACTAGCGGGAGCTCAAGATACGCAGTATTTT. It is translated as CASSLELAGAQDTQYF. The chain couples TRBV7-6 to TRBJ2-3; the match to TRBD2 covers 11 bases. The CDR3 sequence is 16 residues long. Germline assignment: CDR1 SGHVS and CDR2 FNYEAQ. With V trimmed by 1 base and J by 5 bases, 5 bases remained unmatched.

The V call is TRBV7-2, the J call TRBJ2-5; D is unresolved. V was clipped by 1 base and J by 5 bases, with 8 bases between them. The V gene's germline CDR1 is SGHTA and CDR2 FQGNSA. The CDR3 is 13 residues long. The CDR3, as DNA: TGTGCCAGCAGCTTAGGCTCCGGGGAGACCCAGTACTTC. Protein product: CASSLGSGETQYF.

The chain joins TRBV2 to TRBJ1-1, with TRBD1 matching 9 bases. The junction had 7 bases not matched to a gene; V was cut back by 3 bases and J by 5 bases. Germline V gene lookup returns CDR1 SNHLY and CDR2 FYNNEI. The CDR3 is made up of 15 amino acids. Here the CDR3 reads CASSDITGGLTEAFF. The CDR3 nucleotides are TGTGCCAGCAGTGATATAACAGGGGGCCTGACTGAAGCTTTCTTT.

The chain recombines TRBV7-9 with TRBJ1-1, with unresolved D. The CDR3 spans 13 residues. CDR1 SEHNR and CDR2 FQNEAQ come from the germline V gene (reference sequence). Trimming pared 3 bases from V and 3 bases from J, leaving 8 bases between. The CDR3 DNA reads TGTGCCAGCAGCTTCCTTGGAGACACTGAAGCTTTCTTT. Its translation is CASSFLGDTEAFF.

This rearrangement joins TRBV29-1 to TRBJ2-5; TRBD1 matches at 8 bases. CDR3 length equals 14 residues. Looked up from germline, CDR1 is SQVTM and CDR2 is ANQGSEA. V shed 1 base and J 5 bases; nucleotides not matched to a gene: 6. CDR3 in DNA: TGCAGCGTTGAAGTGACAGGGGCCGGGGAGACCCAGTACTTC. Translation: CSVEVTGAGETQYF.

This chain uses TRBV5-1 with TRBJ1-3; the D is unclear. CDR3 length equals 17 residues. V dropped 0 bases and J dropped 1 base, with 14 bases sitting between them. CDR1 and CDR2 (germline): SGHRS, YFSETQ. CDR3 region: CASSLATSDSSGNTIYF. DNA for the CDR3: TGCGCCAGCAGCTTGGCCACATCAGATTCTTCTGGAAACACCATATATTTT. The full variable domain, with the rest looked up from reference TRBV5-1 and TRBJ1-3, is KAGVTQTPRYLIKTRGQQVTLSCSPISGHRSVSWYQQTPGQGLQFLFEYFSETQRNKGNFPGRFSGRQFSNSRSEMNVSTLELGDSALYLCASSLATSDSSGNTIYFGEGSWLTVV.

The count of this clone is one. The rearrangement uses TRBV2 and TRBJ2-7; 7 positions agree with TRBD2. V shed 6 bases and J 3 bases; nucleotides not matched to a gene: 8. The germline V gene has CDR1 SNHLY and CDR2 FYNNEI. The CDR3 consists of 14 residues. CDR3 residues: CASRGVTGGYEQYF. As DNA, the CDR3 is TGTGCCAGCAGGGGGGTGACGGGAGGCTACGAGCAGTACTTC.

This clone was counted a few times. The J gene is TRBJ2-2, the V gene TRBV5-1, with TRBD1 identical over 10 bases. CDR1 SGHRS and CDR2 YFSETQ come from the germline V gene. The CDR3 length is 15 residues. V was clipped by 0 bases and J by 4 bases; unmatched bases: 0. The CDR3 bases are TGCGCCAGCAGCTTGGGGACAGGGGGCACCGGGGAGCTGTTTTTT. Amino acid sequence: CASSLGTGGTGELFF.

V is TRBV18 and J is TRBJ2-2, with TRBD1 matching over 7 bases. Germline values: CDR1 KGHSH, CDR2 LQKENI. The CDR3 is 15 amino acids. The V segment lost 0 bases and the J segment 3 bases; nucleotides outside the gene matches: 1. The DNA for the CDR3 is TGTGCCAGCTCACCACCAGGGGGCGACACCGGGGAGCTGTTTTTT. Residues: CASSPPGGDTGELFF.

This chain's CDR3 is CASSIARRGYEQYF. The CDR3 region has the DNA TGTGCCAGTAGTATAGCCCGGCGGGGATACGAGCAGTACTTC. V is TRBV19 and J is TRBJ2-7; D is perhaps TRBD2 (6 bases). This CDR3 comprises 14 residues. CDR1 and CDR2 (germline): LNHDA, SQIVND (reference sequence). V was cut by 1 base and J by 4 bases, with 11 bases left in between.

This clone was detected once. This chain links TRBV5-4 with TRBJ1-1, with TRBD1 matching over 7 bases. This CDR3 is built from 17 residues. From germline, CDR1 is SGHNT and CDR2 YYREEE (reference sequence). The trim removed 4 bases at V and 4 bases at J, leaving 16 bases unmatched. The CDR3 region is CASSQGQPKATGTEAFF. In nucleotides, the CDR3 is TGTGCCAGCAGCCAGGGACAGCCTAAAGCTACGGGCACTGAAGCTTTCTTT.

DNA for the CDR3: TGCGCCAGCAGCTTGGTAGGTTCAGGACAGGGTGGTTCACCCCTCCACTTT. Protein sequence: CASSLVGSGQGGSPLHF. The chain carries TRBV5-1 and TRBJ1-6; 8 bases are shared with TRBD1. After removal of 0 bases from V and 9 bases from J, the junction contained 11 bases not matched to a gene. The CDR3 sequence is 17 residues long. In germline, CDR1 is SGHRS, CDR2 YFSETQ.

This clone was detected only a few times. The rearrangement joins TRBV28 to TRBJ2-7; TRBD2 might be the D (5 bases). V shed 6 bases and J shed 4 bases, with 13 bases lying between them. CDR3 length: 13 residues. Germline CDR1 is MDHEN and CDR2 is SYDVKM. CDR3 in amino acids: CASRPGAGYEQYF. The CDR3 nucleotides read TGTGCCAGCAGGCCGGGCGCGGGTTACGAGCAGTACTTC.

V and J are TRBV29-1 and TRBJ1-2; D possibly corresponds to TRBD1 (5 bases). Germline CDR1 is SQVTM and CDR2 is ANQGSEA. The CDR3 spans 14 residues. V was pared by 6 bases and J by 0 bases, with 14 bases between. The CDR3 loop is CSVGDVQANYGYTF. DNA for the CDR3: TGCAGCGTCGGGGACGTACAAGCTAACTATGGCTACACCTTC.

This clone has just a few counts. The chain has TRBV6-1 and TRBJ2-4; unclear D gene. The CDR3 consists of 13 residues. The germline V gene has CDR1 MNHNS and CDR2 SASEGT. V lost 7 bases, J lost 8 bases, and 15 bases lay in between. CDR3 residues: CASKRSTYDIQYF. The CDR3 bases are TGTGCCAGCAAACGTTCTACGTACGACATTCAGTACTTC.

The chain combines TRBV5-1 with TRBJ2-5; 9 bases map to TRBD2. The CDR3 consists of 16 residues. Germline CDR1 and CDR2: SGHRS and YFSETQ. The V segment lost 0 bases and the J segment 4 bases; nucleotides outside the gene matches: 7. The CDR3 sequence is CASSLVVAGDGETQYF. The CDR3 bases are TGCGCCAGCAGCTTGGTAGTAGCGGGAGACGGAGAGACCCAGTACTTC.

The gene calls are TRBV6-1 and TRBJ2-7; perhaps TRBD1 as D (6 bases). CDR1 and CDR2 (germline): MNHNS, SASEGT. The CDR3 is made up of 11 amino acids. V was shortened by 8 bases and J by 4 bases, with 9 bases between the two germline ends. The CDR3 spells CASLDRYEQYF. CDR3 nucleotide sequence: TGTGCCAGCCTGGACAGATACGAGCAGTACTTC.

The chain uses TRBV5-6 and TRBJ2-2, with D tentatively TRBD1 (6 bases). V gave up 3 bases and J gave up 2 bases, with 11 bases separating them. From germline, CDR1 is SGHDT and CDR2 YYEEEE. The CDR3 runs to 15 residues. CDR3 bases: TGTGCCAGCAGCTGGGGACAAAGTAACACCGGGGAGCTGTTTTTT. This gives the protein CASSWGQSNTGELFF.

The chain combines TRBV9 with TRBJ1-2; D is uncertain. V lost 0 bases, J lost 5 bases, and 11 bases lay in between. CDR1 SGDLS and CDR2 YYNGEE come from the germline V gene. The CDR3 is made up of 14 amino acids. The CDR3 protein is CASSVAGTAYGYTF. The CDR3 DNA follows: TGTGCCAGCAGCGTAGCGGGTACAGCTTATGGCTACACCTTC.

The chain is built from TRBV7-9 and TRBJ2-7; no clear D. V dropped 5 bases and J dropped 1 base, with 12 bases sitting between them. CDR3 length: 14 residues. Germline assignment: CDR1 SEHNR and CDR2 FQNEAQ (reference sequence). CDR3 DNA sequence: TGTGCCAGCAGCCCCCCGATCGAATCCTACGAGCAGTACTTC. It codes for CASSPPIESYEQYF.

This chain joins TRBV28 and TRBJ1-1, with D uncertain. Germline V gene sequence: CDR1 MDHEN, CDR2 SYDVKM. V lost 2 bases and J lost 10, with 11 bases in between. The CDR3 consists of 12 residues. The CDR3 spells CASSLRSGSAFF. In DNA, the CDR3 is TGTGCCAGCAGTTTAAGGTCCGGGTCAGCTTTCTTT.

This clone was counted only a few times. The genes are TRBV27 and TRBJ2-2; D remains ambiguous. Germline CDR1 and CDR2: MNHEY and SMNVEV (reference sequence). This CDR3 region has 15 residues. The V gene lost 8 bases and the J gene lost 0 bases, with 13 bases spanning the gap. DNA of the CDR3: TGTGCCAGCGCCTTTCTTCTAGCGAACACCGGGGAGCTGTTTTTT. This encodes CASAFLLANTGELFF.

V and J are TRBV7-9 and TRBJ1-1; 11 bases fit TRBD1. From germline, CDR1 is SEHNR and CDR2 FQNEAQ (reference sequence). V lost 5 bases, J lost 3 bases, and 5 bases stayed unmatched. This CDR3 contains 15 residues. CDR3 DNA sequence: TGTGCCAGCAGCGCGGGACAGGGGGGTTACACTGAAGCTTTCTTT. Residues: CASSAGQGGYTEAFF.

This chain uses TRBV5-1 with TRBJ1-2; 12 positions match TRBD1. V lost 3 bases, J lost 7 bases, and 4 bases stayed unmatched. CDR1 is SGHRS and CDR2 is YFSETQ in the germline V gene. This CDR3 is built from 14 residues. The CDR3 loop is CASSSRDRGLGYTF. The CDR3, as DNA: TGCGCCAGCAGCTCCCGGGACAGGGGGCTTGGCTACACCTTC.

The CDR3 region is CASSAGTGELFF. CDR3 in DNA: TGCGCCAGCAGTGCTGGTACCGGGGAGCTGTTTTTT. This rearrangement joins TRBV10-1 to TRBJ2-2, with D unclear. V was cut by 4 bases and J by 5 bases, with 5 bases left in between. Germline CDR1 reads WNHNN; CDR2 reads SYGVQD (reference sequence). CDR3 length: 12 amino acids.

The CDR3 bases are TGTGCCAGCAGCTTAACGCTAGCGGGGGCTCTGAGCTCCTACAATGAGCAGTTCTTC. It translates to CASSLTLAGALSSYNEQFF. The J gene is TRBJ2-1, the V gene TRBV7-9; 10 bases are a match to TRBD2. The CDR3 runs 19 residues. The junction had 10 bases not matched to a gene; V was cut back by 2 bases and J by 0 bases. CDR1 and CDR2 from the germline V gene are SEHNR and FQNEAQ (reference sequence).

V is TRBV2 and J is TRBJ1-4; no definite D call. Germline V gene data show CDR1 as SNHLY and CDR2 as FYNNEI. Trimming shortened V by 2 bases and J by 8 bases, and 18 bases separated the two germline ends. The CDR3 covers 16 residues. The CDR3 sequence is CASSENIAESGEKLFF. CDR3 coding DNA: TGTGCCAGCAGTGAAAATATTGCGGAAAGCGGGGAAAAACTGTTTTTT. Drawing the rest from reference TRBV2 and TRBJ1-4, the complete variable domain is EPEVTQTPSHQVTQMGQEVILRCVPISNHLYFYWYRQILGQKVEFLVSFYNNEISEKSEIFDDQFSVERPDGSNFTLKIRSTKLEDSAMYFCASSENIAESGEKLFFGSGTQLSVL.

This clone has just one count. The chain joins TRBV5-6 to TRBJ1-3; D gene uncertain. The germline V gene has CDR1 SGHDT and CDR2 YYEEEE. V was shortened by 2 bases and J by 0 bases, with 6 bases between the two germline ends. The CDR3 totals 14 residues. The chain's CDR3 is CASSLSYSGNTIYF. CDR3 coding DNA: TGTGCCAGCAGCTTAAGTTACTCTGGAAACACCATATATTTT.

The CDR3 nucleotides read TGTGCCAGCAGCTTAGAGATTGGGACACCCGAGCAGTACTTC. It translates to CASSLEIGTPEQYF. This rearrangement joins TRBV5-4 to TRBJ2-7, with a possible D match to TRBD1 (6 bases). Germline V CDR1 and CDR2: SGHNT, YYREEE (reference sequence). Deletions cut 2 bases from V and 6 bases from J, with 15 bases between. This CDR3 spans 14 amino acids.

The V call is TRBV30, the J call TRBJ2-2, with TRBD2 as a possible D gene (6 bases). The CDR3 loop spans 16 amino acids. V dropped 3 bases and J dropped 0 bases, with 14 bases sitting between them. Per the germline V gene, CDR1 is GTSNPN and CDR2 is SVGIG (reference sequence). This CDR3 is CAWRVRRGSNTGELFF. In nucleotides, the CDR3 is TGTGCCTGGAGGGTCCGGCGGGGCTCGAACACCGGGGAGCTGTTTTTT.

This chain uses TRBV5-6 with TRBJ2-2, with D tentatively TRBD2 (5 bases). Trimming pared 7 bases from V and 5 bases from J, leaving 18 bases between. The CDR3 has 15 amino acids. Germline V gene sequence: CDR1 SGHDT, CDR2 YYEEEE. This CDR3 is CASLDLGGGTGELFF. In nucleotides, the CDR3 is TGTGCCAGCTTAGACCTTGGAGGCGGAACCGGGGAGCTGTTTTTT.